The rows below give T cell receptor beta chains drawn from one sample of a study of CD8+CD57+ T cells in acquired aplastic anemia. TCRdb reprocessed the reads with MiXCR, giving one entry per CDR3 protein. Among about 75,000 distinct CDR3 sequences listed, about 70% were seen once. Sequencing used sorted CD4+, CD8+, or CD8+CD57+ T cells (not recorded which) from PBMCs. The receptors shown here come from a human donor with aplastic anemia. Both conserved end residues are part of each CDR3. D genes are given only for firm matches. A clone size is listed for some rows: how often the clone was seen (once, few, many), or a class if it is expanded.

J | V | size | D | DNA | CDR3
TRBJ2-7 | TRBV14 | - | TRBD1 | TGTGCCAGCAGCCGAAGGGGGCCCCACGAGCAGTACTTC | CASSRRGPHEQYF
TRBJ2-5 | TRBV10-2 | - | - | TGCGCCAGCAGGAAGTTAGCCCAAGAGACCCAGTACTTC | CASRKLAQETQYF
TRBJ2-1 | TRBV14 | - | - | TGTGCCAGCAGCCAACAACAGGGTGAGCAGTTCTTC | CASSQQQGEQFF
TRBJ2-7 | TRBV5-6 | - | - | TGTGCCAGCAGGGACGGAAGCTACGAGCAGTACTTC | CASRDGSYEQYF
TRBJ1-1 | TRBV15 | - | - | TGTGCCACCAGCAGAAATCAAGTGGAAAAAGCTTTCTTT | CATSRNQVEKAFF
TRBJ2-3 | TRBV7-9 | - | - | TGTGCCAGCAGTGAGTCAGTCGAAAATACGCAGTATTTT | CASSESVENTQYF
TRBJ2-7 | TRBV2 | - | - | TGTGCCAGCGGGGGCCAGAGCTCCTGCGAGCAGTACTTC | CASGGQSSCEQYF
TRBJ1-2 | TRBV19 | - | TRBD1 | TGTGCCAGTAGTGTCCTCAGGGGGCGAAATGGCTACACCTTC | CASSVLRGRNGYTF
TRBJ2-7 | TRBV7-3 | - | TRBD2 | TGTGCCAGCGGAACTAGCGGGGGTTACGAGCAGTACTTC | CASGTSGGYEQYF
TRBJ2-3 | TRBV24-1 | - | TRBD2 | TGTGCCACCAGTGACTTCCTCTCTAGCGGAAGCACAGATACGCAGTATTTT | CATSDFLSSGSTDTQYF
TRBJ2-4 | TRBV20-1 | - | TRBD2 | TGCAGTGCTAGAGTGGGGGGACTAGCGGGAACCATTCAGTACTTC | CSARVGGLAGTIQYF
TRBJ1-2 | TRBV2 | - | TRBD1 | TGTGCGACTACAGGGGTCCCGAAGTCTGGCTACACCTTC | CATTGVPKSGYTF
TRBJ2-3 | TRBV24-1 | - | - | TGTGCCACCAGTGACCCTGGACTAAATACGCAGTATTTT | CATSDPGLNTQYF
TRBJ2-2 | TRBV10-3 | - | TRBD1 | TGTGCCGTCTCCGGGACAGGGAACACCGGGGAGCTGTTTTTT | CAVSGTGNTGELFF
TRBJ1-2 | TRBV11-3 | - | - | TGTGCCAGCAGCCCAGCTGTGGCAGACCTGGATGGCTACACCTTC | CASSPAVADLDGYTF
TRBJ2-1 | TRBV27 | few | TRBD1 | TGTGCCAGCAGTTTCCGGGACAGCTACAATGAGCAGTTCTTC | CASSFRDSYNEQFF
TRBJ1-6 | TRBV19 | - | TRBD1 | TGTGCCAGTAGTATAGCGTCAGGGGGTTCACCCCTCCACTTT | CASSIASGGSPLHF
TRBJ2-7 | TRBV19 | - | - | TGTGCCAGTAGCCCCCGCGTTGGGGCTTCCGAGCAGTACTTC | CASSPRVGASEQYF
TRBJ1-1 | TRBV20-1 | - | - | TGCAGTGCCTCGACCCACGTGAACACTGAAGCTTTCTTT | CSASTHVNTEAFF
TRBJ2-7 | TRBV2 | once | - | TGTGCCAGCAGTGAGGTTGACAGCAACTCCTGCGAACAGTACTTC | CASSEVDSNSCEQYF
TRBJ1-5 | TRBV10-3 | - | - | TGTGCCATCAGTGAGGAAGAAAAGCATCAGCCCCAGCATTTT | CAISEEEKHQPQHF
TRBJ1-6 | TRBV19 | - | - | TGTGCCAGTAGTCTTCCACAGGGATCACCCCTCCACTTT | CASSLPQGSPLHF